One and the same sample provided the 13 T cell receptor beta chains below, sequenced in a study of regulatory T cells in long-lasting Graves disease (dated by TCRdb to the early 2020s). Libraries were made using multiplex PCR. Instrument on record: Illumina HiSeq 4000. To build TCR beta libraries, CDR3 regions were amplified by Arm-PCR using iRepertoire HTBI primers. TCRdb reprocessed the public reads (quality trimming at Q25 with fastp, clone calling with MiXCR) and kept in-frame beta chains. Records with the same CDR3 protein are collapsed into one entry carrying the most frequent genes and DNA. Recorded for this sample are 350,000 to 550,000 distinct CDR3 sequences; approximately 15% of them occurred a single time. Roughly a sixth of the sample is in the top ten clones. The label giving this sample's time point can be read as: newly diagnosed GD, antithyroid drugs for less than 3 months. For both TCR sequencing and RNA sequencing, RNA was extracted from PBMCs using TRIzol.

These data also featured in a second study, about T cells in Graves' hyperthyroidism and ophthalmopathy.

Sequencing was performed on peripheral blood mononuclear cells (PBMCs), taken at new diagnosis, from a patient treated with antithyroid drugs. These receptors originate from a woman aged 25 to 45 with Graves disease. Donor details come from another sample of the same person, matched by shared clones.

This chain joins TRBV7-2 and TRBJ2-3; D unresolved. V gave up 2 bases and J gave up 4 bases, with 7 bases separating them. Germline loops: CDR1 SGHTA, CDR2 FQGNSA. The CDR3 has 13 amino acids. The CDR3 DNA reads as TGTGCCAGCAGCTTACTTACACCAGATACGCAGTATTTT. Residues: CASSLLTPDTQYF. Variable domain in full (rest from reference TRBV7-2 and TRBJ2-3): GAGVSQSPSNKVTEKGKDVELRCDPISGHTALYWYRQSLGQGLEFLIYFQGNSAPDKSGLPSDRFSAERTGGSVSTLTIQRTQQEDSAVYLCASSLLTPDTQYFGPGTRLTVL.

V and J are TRBV29-1 and TRBJ2-1, with D uncertain. Per germline, CDR1 SQVTM and CDR2 ANQGSEA. The CDR3 sequence is 13 residues long. V was pared by 2 bases and J by 8 bases, with 13 bases between. This CDR3 reads CSVEQSRAYEQFF. The CDR3 nucleotides read TGCAGCGTTGAACAGAGTAGGGCGTATGAGCAGTTCTTC.

This clonotype was found a few times. The V call is TRBV9, the J call TRBJ2-1; 7 bases agree with TRBD1. This CDR3 spans 14 amino acids. V lost 4 bases to trimming and J lost 8 bases; unmatched junction nucleotides: 9. The germline V gene encodes CDR1 SGDLS and CDR2 YYNGEE. CDR3 DNA: TGTGCCAGCAGCCCCCCGACAGGGTGGGATGAGCAGTTCTTC. It codes for CASSPPTGWDEQFF.

This clonotype was seen a few times. The chain uses TRBV4-1 and TRBJ2-5; possible D gene TRBD2, 7 bases. V was clipped by 10 bases and J by 7 bases, with 13 bases between them. The CDR3 has 11 amino acids. Germline V gives CDR1 MGHRA, CDR2 YSYEKL. The CDR3 DNA reads TGCGCCACCAGGGAGGGGGGGACCCAGTACTTC. Translating gives CATREGGTQYF.

This clonotype was counted at least ten times. J is TRBJ1-2 and V is TRBV29-1; a possible D gene is TRBD1 (6 bases). CDR3 length equals 10 residues. Germline V gene lookup returns CDR1 SQVTM and CDR2 ANQGSEA. Trimming stripped 7 bases from V and 6 bases from J, with 9 bases between. Written as DNA, the CDR3 is TGCAGCGGATACAGGGATGGCTACACCTTC. It yields the protein CSGYRDGYTF.

The V and J genes are TRBV19 and TRBJ2-3; TRBD1 or TRBD2 may be the D gene (5 bases each). Looked up from germline, CDR1 is LNHDA and CDR2 is SQIVND (reference sequence). This CDR3 has 14 amino acids. V was shortened by 7 bases and J by 0 bases, with 11 bases between the two germline ends. The CDR3 DNA sequence: TGTGCCAGTAACGAGGGGTCTAGCACAGATACGCAGTATTTT. It is translated as CASNEGSSTDTQYF. Full variable domain (rest looked up from reference TRBV19 and TRBJ2-3): DGGITQSPKYLFRKEGQNVTLSCEQNLNHDAMYWYRQDPGQGLRLIYYSQIVNDFQKGDIAEGYSVSREKKESFPLTVTSAQKNPTAFYLCASNEGSSTDTQYFGPGTRLTVL.

Ten or more counts support this clonotype. The V and J genes are TRBV30 and TRBJ2-2; tentatively, D is TRBD1 (5 bases). V gave up 6 bases and J gave up 6 bases, with 8 bases separating them. CDR1 and CDR2 (germline): GTSNPN, SVGIG (reference sequence). This CDR3 is built from 11 residues. CDR3 coding DNA: TGTGCCTGTTCAGGGTCCGGGGAGCTGTTTTTT. The encoded protein is CACSGSGELFF.

In its sample, this clonotype was seen many times. V gene TRBV11-3 combines with J gene TRBJ2-3, with 10 bases that match TRBD1. Germline CDR1 is SGHNT and CDR2 is YENEEA. CDR3 size: 16 residues. Trimming removed 1 base from V and 4 bases from J; junction bases left unmatched: 5. CDR3 region: CASSLVLGTGADTQYF. DNA for the CDR3: TGTGCCAGCAGCTTAGTCTTGGGGACAGGGGCAGATACGCAGTATTTT.

This clonotype has ten or more counts. This chain joins TRBV18 and TRBJ2-7; D uncertain. Germline V gene data show CDR1 as KGHSH and CDR2 as LQKENI. The CDR3 is 14 residues long. V was cut by 3 bases and J by 2 bases, with 11 bases left in between. The CDR3 sequence: CASSPDVTAYEQYF. In nucleotides, the CDR3 is TGTGCCAGCTCACCCGACGTGACCGCCTACGAGCAGTACTTC.

The chain employs TRBV7-9 and TRBJ2-1; the D gene is possibly TRBD2 (6 bases). The CDR3 loop spans 15 amino acids. The V and J ends lost 5 bases and 4 bases respectively, with 15 bases between them. The germline gives CDR1 SEHNR, CDR2 FQNEAQ (reference sequence). CDR3 sequence (DNA): TGTGCCAGCAGCAGACCCGGGACTTCGTACAATGAGCAGTTCTTC. Its protein is CASSRPGTSYNEQFF.

This clonotype was seen at least ten times. The chain employs TRBV29-1 and TRBJ1-2; no reliable D call. V gave up 7 bases and J gave up 7 bases, with 16 bases separating them. The CDR3 contains 12 residues. CDR1 is SQVTM and CDR2 is ANQGSEA in the germline V gene. CDR3 bases: TGCAGCGACGTTGGGCTGGTGCGTGGCTACACCTTC. It codes for CSDVGLVRGYTF.

The rearrangement joins TRBV19 to TRBJ2-7; D is ambiguous. Germline loops: CDR1 LNHDA, CDR2 SQIVND (reference sequence). The V and J ends lost 7 bases and 4 bases respectively, with 17 bases between them. The CDR3 has 14 residues. This CDR3 is CASTMGQSPYEQYF. The CDR3 region has the DNA TGTGCCAGTACCATGGGTCAGAGCCCGTACGAGCAGTACTTC.

This clonotype came up once. A junction boundary mismatches the germline segment, possibly from a read error. The gene calls are TRBV28 and TRBJ2-7; possibly TRBD2 for D (6 bases). The CDR3 contains 13 residues. Germline values: CDR1 MDHEN, CDR2 SYDVKM. CDR3 amino acids: CAISSGRYYEQYF. CDR3 DNA: TGTGCCATCAGTTCCGGGAGATACTACGAGCAGTACTTC.